This T cell receptor (beta chain) comes out of a study of T cell repertoires in cytomegalovirus infection. Background on the study: Evidence of both CMV infection and a matching HLA type came from public TCR beta signatures.

This clonotype came up a few times. The germline V gene has CDR1 SGHRS and CDR2 YFSETQ. Trimming stripped 8 bases from V and 1 base from J, with 12 bases between. This CDR3 has 13 amino acids. TCRdb ran MiXCR on the reads and lists one entry per CDR3 protein. The sample has about 130,000 distinct CDR3 sequences; roughly 9% are singletons. This TCR was sampled from a human donor in good health (CMV status not recorded). Some clones in this sample may be carry-over from other donors' samples. Specimen: PBMCs. This sequence joins TRBV5-1 and TRBJ1-1; possibly TRBD1 for D (5 bases). The CDR3 DNA follows: TGCGCCAGTTTGGGGGTCGGGAACACTGAAGCTTTCTTT. Encoded protein: CASLGVGNTEAFF.